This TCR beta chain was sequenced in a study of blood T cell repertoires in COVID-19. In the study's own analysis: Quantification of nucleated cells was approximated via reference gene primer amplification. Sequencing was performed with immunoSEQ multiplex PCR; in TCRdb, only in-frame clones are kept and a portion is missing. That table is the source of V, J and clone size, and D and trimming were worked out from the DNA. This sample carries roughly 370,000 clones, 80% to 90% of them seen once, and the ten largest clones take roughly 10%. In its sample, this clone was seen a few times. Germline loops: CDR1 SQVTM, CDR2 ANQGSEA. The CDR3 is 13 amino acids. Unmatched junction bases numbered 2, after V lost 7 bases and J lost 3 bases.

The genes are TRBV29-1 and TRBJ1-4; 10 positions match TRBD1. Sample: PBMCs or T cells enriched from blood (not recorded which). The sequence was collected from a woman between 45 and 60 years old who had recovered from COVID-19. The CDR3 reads CSAGQGANEKLFF. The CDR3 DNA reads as TGCAGCGCTGGACAGGGGGCTAATGAAAAACTGTTTTTT.